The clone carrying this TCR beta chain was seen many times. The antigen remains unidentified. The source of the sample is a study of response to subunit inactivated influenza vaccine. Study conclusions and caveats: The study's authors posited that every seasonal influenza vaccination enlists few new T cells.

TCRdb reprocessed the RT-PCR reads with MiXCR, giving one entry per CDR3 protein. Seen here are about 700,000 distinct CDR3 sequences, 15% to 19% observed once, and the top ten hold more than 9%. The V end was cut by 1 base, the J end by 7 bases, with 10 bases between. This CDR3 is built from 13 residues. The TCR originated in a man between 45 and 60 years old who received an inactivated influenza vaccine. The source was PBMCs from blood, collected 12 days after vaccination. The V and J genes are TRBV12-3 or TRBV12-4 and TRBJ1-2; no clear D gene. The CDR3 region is CASSLGRTGGYTF. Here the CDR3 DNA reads TGTGCCAGCAGTTTAGGGCGCACGGGTGGCTACACCTTC.